The 27 T cell receptor beta chains below were found in one sample sequenced in a study of blood T cell repertoires in COVID-19. Repertoires were generated with immunoSEQ multiplex PCR, while TCRdb's copy carries only in-frame clones and drops some. The sample shows about 180,000 clones, roughly 87% of them seen only once. The sequencing input was PBMCs or T cells enriched from blood (not recorded which). These receptors were taken from a woman aged 40 to 50 with acute COVID-19.

Points on this clone: The sample carries other DNA sequences with the same CDR3. This rearrangement joins TRBV5-6 to TRBJ2-5; a weak D match, TRBD1 (6 bases). The CDR3 length is 14 residues. Germline V CDR1 and CDR2: SGHDT, YYEEEE. Trimming removed 1 base from V and 3 bases from J, with 10 bases in between. CDR3 protein: CASSLRGGKETQYF. Here the CDR3 DNA reads TGTGCCAGCAGCTTGAGAGGGGGAAAAGAGACCCAGTACTTC.

The chain uses TRBV7-2 and TRBJ2-5, with TRBD1 identical over 10 bases. V lost 4 bases and J lost 7; bases outside the gene matches: 12. The CDR3 totals 16 residues. Germline loops: CDR1 SGHTA, CDR2 FQGNSA. The CDR3 DNA follows: TGTGCCAGCAGCTCCCTCGGGACTAGGACAGGGGGGACCCAGTACTTC. Translation gives CASSSLGTRTGGTQYF.

For the CDR3, the DNA is TGTGCCAGCAGTGGCGGAAACAGGGAAGGCAATGAGCAGTTCTTC. Amino acids: CASSGGNREGNEQFF. V and J are TRBV2 and TRBJ2-1; the D gene is possibly TRBD1 (6 bases). This CDR3 contains 15 residues. Trimming removed 4 bases from V and 6 bases from J, with 16 bases in between. The germline V gene has CDR1 SNHLY and CDR2 FYNNEI.

This clone was found many times. The V and J genes are TRBV5-5 and TRBJ2-7, with D maybe TRBD1 (6 bases). This CDR3 region has 14 residues. The V gene lost 4 bases and the J gene lost 2 bases, with 13 bases spanning the gap. Germline CDR1 reads SGHKS; CDR2 reads YYEKEE (reference sequence). The CDR3 loop reads CASSLGQTAYEQYF. DNA of the CDR3: TGTGCCAGCAGCCTAGGACAGACAGCCTACGAGCAGTACTTC.

The V call is TRBV2, the J call TRBJ2-4; 9 nucleotides agree with TRBD1. Losses at the gene ends were 2 bases for V and 9 bases for J; bases not matched to a gene: 11. CDR3 size: 16 residues. Per the germline V gene, CDR1 is SNHLY and CDR2 is FYNNEI. CDR3 protein: CASSETRTGGPGIQYF. The DNA for the CDR3 is TGTGCCAGCAGTGAAACGCGCACAGGGGGCCCTGGCATTCAGTACTTC.

The chain recombines TRBV7-2 with TRBJ1-4; D possibly corresponds to TRBD1 (5 bases). Germline V gene data show CDR1 as SGHTA and CDR2 as FQGNSA. The CDR3 has 15 amino acids. Deletions cut 1 base from V and 10 bases from J, with 16 bases between. The CDR3 sequence is CASSLVDAGLGKLFF. The CDR3 DNA reads as TGTGCCAGCAGCTTAGTGGACGCAGGGCTCGGAAAACTGTTTTTT.

This clone occurred once. The genes are TRBV11-3 and TRBJ2-3; weak D call: TRBD1 (6 bases). Per germline, CDR1 SGHNT and CDR2 YENEEA. CDR3 length: 14 amino acids. Deletions cut 5 bases from V and 6 bases from J, with 15 bases between. The CDR3 spells CASSISLGADTQYF. DNA of the CDR3: TGTGCCAGCAGCATTAGCCTGGGGGCTGATACGCAGTATTTT.

Only one count was recorded for this clone. This sequence joins TRBV5-1 and TRBJ2-7; tentatively, D is TRBD2 (6 bases). Germline loops: CDR1 SGHRS, CDR2 YFSETQ. Trimming stripped 0 bases from V and 4 bases from J, with 11 bases between. The CDR3 runs 14 residues. The CDR3 is CASSLAAGRYEQYF. The CDR3 DNA reads TGCGCCAGCAGCTTGGCGGCAGGGAGGTACGAGCAGTACTTC.

The chain links TRBV2 to TRBJ1-2; 7 nucleotides align to TRBD1. Germline V gene data show CDR1 as SNHLY and CDR2 as FYNNEI. V was pared by 7 bases and J by 5 bases, with 10 bases of the junction left unmatched. The CDR3 extends over 14 amino acids. CDR3 DNA sequence: TGTGCCAGCACCCCAGGGACAGCGACATATGGCTACACCTTC. As protein: CASTPGTATYGYTF. The full variable domain, in which reference TRBV2 and TRBJ1-2 provide the parts outside the CDR3, is EPEVTQTPSHQVTQMGQEVILRCVPISNHLYFYWYRQILGQKVEFLVSFYNNEISEKSEIFDDQFSVERPDGSNFTLKIRSTKLEDSAMYFCASTPGTATYGYTFGSGTRLTVV.

A remark on this clone: The final CDR3 position lacks the conserved phenylalanine or tryptophan, pointing to a likely read error. No DNA is shown, since the ends of the CDR3 on it are uncertain; the CDR3 is the one TCRdb lists. The V gene is TRBV18, the J gene TRBJ2-7; the tabulated D call, TRBD1, remains unverified against the DNA. Germline CDR1 and CDR2: KGHSH and LQKENI. The CDR3 spans 10 amino acids, including both terminal residues. The CDR3 sequence: CASSPGTDTP.

The rearrangement joins TRBV5-4 to TRBJ2-7; TRBD1 matches at 7 bases. Germline loops: CDR1 SGHNT, CDR2 YYREEE (reference sequence). The CDR3 spans 14 residues. Unmatched junction bases numbered 8, after V lost 3 bases and J lost 5 bases. CDR3 sequence: CASSSLTGRNEQYF. The CDR3 DNA reads as TGTGCCAGCAGCTCCCTGACAGGGCGGAACGAGCAGTACTTC.

J is TRBJ2-1 and V is TRBV7-2; TRBD2 matches 12 bases. Per germline, CDR1 SGHTA and CDR2 FQGNSA. The CDR3 length is 15 residues. V gave up 2 bases and J gave up 7 bases; unmatched junction bases: 3. CDR3: CASSLPSGRGNEQFF. The CDR3 coding sequence is TGTGCCAGCAGCTTACCTAGCGGGAGGGGTAATGAGCAGTTCTTC.

The chain has TRBV23-1 and TRBJ2-7, with D perhaps TRBD1 (6 bases). TRBV23-1 is flagged as an ORF with uncertain function. This CDR3 is 11 amino acids long. This CDR3 reads CAAGVLYEQYF. For the CDR3, the DNA is TGCGCAGCAGGGGTTTTGTACGAGCAGTACTTC.

V is TRBV29-1 and J is TRBJ2-4; D possibly corresponds to TRBD2 (5 bases). Germline CDR1 and CDR2: SQVTM and ANQGSEA. V lost 1 base, J lost 6 bases, and 25 bases lay in between. The CDR3 has 18 amino acids. This chain's CDR3 is CSVEGPIDRGSNPNIQYF. The CDR3 coding sequence is TGCAGCGTTGAAGGGCCGATAGATCGGGGAAGTAACCCAAACATTCAGTACTTC.

The rearrangement joins TRBV19 to TRBJ1-5, with 7 nucleotides matching TRBD1. From germline, CDR1 is LNHDA and CDR2 SQIVND (reference sequence). The CDR3 runs 16 residues. The V and J ends lost 4 bases and 0 bases, in that order; junction bases with no gene match: 6. This chain's CDR3 is CASSTPTGYSNQPQHF. Written as DNA, the CDR3 is TGTGCCAGTAGTACCCCGACAGGGTATAGCAATCAGCCCCAGCATTTT.

The chain has TRBV27 and TRBJ2-3, with a possible D match to TRBD2 (7 bases). Trimming removed 4 bases at V and 0 bases at J, with 17 bases between. Germline assignment: CDR1 MNHEY and CDR2 SMNVEV (reference sequence). The CDR3 spans 17 residues. This chain's CDR3 is CASSYGGGFSSTDTQYF. CDR3 in DNA: TGTGCCAGCAGTTATGGCGGGGGCTTCTCTAGCACAGATACGCAGTATTTT.

The sample holds one count of this clone. The V call is TRBV2, the J call TRBJ2-2; the match to TRBD1 covers 7 bases. Germline loops: CDR1 SNHLY, CDR2 FYNNEI. The CDR3 consists of 13 residues. J lost 2 bases, V lost 11 bases, and 5 bases had no gene match. The CDR3 sequence: CAYRGFNTGELFF. CDR3 in DNA: TGTGCCTACAGGGGTTTTAACACCGGGGAGCTGTTTTTT.

The table lists this clone with a count of one. This rearrangement joins TRBV2 to TRBJ1-2; D is possibly TRBD1 (5 bases). In germline, CDR1 is SNHLY, CDR2 FYNNEI. There are 15 residues in the CDR3. Trimming stripped 4 bases from V and 2 bases from J, with 14 bases between. CDR3 region: CASSGDGGTNYGYTF. The CDR3 coding sequence is TGTGCCAGCAGTGGGGACGGGGGTACCAACTATGGCTACACCTTC.

The J gene is TRBJ1-1, the V gene TRBV9; 8 positions agree with TRBD1. J gave up 5 bases and V 4 bases, and 7 bases lay outside the gene matches. There are 14 residues in the CDR3. Per the germline V gene, CDR1 is SGDLS and CDR2 is YYNGEE. The CDR3 nucleotides read TGTGCCAGCAGCCCAAGGACAGGGTGGACTGAAGCTTTCTTT. Its translation: CASSPRTGWTEAFF.

This sequence joins TRBV18 and TRBJ2-7, with 14 bases fitting TRBD2. The CDR3 extends over 15 amino acids. Germline V gene data show CDR1 as KGHSH and CDR2 as LQKENI. Losses at the gene ends were 2 bases for V and 4 bases for J; bases not matched to a gene: 1. The CDR3 sequence is CASSPGLAGGYEQYF. CDR3 DNA sequence: TGTGCCAGCTCACCAGGACTAGCGGGGGGATACGAGCAGTACTTC.

This clone was seen just once. The V call is TRBV9, the J call TRBJ2-5; 8 bases are a match to TRBD2. V dropped 0 bases and J dropped 5; count of bases not matched to a gene: 6. The CDR3 is made up of 15 amino acids. Germline CDR1 and CDR2: SGDLS and YYNGEE. The chain's CDR3 is CASSVGGTRRETQYF. In nucleotides, the CDR3 is TGTGCCAGCAGCGTAGGGGGGACTAGGAGGGAGACCCAGTACTTC.

The chain couples TRBV5-6 to TRBJ2-3; 7 bases agree with TRBD2. Germline V gives CDR1 SGHDT, CDR2 YYEEEE. This CDR3 is built from 16 residues. Germline trimming cut 0 bases from V and 5 bases from J; bases unmatched to any gene: 9. This CDR3 reads CASSLEGEGSVDTQYF. The CDR3 DNA sequence: TGTGCCAGCAGCTTGGAAGGGGAGGGGAGTGTAGATACGCAGTATTTT.

The V and J genes are TRBV4-1 and TRBJ1-3, with D possibly being TRBD1 (5 bases). Germline V gives CDR1 MGHRA, CDR2 YSYEKL. The CDR3 contains 16 residues. V dropped 3 bases and J dropped 4 bases, with 16 bases sitting between them. CDR3 amino acids: CASSHSGVGGGNTIYF. CDR3 nucleotides: TGCGCCAGCAGCCATTCGGGGGTTGGGGGAGGAAACACCATATATTTT.

The rearrangement links TRBV19 to TRBJ1-1, with a weak D call TRBD1 (6 bases). Between the trimmed V and J ends, which lost 5 bases and 5 bases, there was a span of 15 bases. This CDR3 is 14 amino acids long. Germline V gene sequence: CDR1 LNHDA, CDR2 SQIVND (reference sequence). CDR3 bases: TGTGCCAGTAGTCTCCGGGGACATACGACTGAAGCTTTCTTT. Translation: CASSLRGHTTEAFF.

The chain has TRBV2 and TRBJ2-5; 10 bases map to TRBD2. CDR1 SNHLY and CDR2 FYNNEI come from the germline V gene. V lost 4 bases and J lost 3; bases outside the gene matches: 26. This CDR3 is built from 22 residues. CDR3 amino acids: CASSGLRQRQREGPGREETQYF. CDR3 DNA sequence: TGTGCCAGCAGTGGACTTCGGCAGAGGCAGCGGGAGGGCCCGGGGAGGGAAGAGACCCAGTACTTC.

This clone was counted once. The chain uses TRBV7-9 and TRBJ2-1; unclear D gene. Between the trimmed V and J ends, which lost 2 bases and 8 bases, there was a span of 19 bases. The germline CDR1 and CDR2 sequences are SEHNR and FQNEAQ (reference sequence). The CDR3 is 16 residues long. Here the CDR3 DNA reads TGTGCCAGCAGCTTAAGCCTGAGGAACCCTGTCGATGAGCAGTTCTTC. It specifies CASSLSLRNPVDEQFF. The full variable domain, rest sourced from reference TRBV7-9 and TRBJ2-1, is DTGVSQNPRHKITKRGQNVTFRCDPISEHNRLYWYRQTLGQGPEFLTYFQNEAQLEKSRLLSDRFSAERPKGSFSTLEIQRTEQGDSAMYLCASSLSLRNPVDEQFFGPGTRLTVL.

The rearrangement joins TRBV11-2 to TRBJ1-3; 8 positions agree with TRBD1. The trim removed 10 bases at V and 4 bases at J, leaving 6 bases unmatched. The CDR3 covers 13 residues. Germline CDR1 and CDR2: SGHAT and FQNNGV. The CDR3 reads CATERDRGNTIYF. CDR3 nucleotide sequence: TGTGCCACCGAACGGGACAGGGGAAACACCATATATTTT.